The sequence of this T cell receptor (beta chain) was determined in a study of cytomegalovirus exposure and HLA in healthy donors. Findings of the study overall: The only immune exposure information that was available was CMV serostatus. Several of the most significant clusters appeared linked to common viral pathogens, based on a later analysis.

On this clone: The antigen is not known.

PCR was performed using 60 Vbeta and 13 Jbeta primers. TCRdb keeps only in-frame clones here, not all; method: immunoSEQ multiplex PCR. The listing records about 200,000 clones. Sample: PBMCs. The receptor was isolated from a woman in her twenties or thirties in good health and CMV-seropositive.

In DNA, the CDR3 is TGTGCCAGCTCACCCGAGGGAGCGCCGGCCTACGAGCAGTACTTC. Its protein product is CASSPEGAPAYEQYF. The chain has TRBV18 and TRBJ2-7, with D perhaps matching TRBD2 (5 bases). V lost 3 bases, J lost 2 bases, and 14 bases lay in between. Germline CDR1 is KGHSH and CDR2 is LQKENI. This CDR3 region has 15 residues.